These 24 T cell receptor beta chains share one sample of origin, sequenced in a study of identical twins (dated by TCRdb to the mid-2010s). Library generation was performed with 5' RACE. Sequencing used an Illumina HiSeq 2000. TCRdb redid the processing of the public reads, applying fastp at Q25 and MiXCR, and retained in-frame beta chains. CDR3 protein sequences are deduplicated, and each keeps its most common genes and DNA. The sample table shows approximately 890,000 distinct CDR3 sequences, and roughly an eighth are seen once. Clones ranked in the top ten supply around 1.6% of the sample. These data were likewise used in another study, on yellow fever vaccine responses in identical twins.

Material: PBMCs. The receptors stem from a woman aged 18-29 years in good health.

The rearrangement links TRBV3-1 to TRBJ2-5; 15 bases line up with TRBD2. With 3 bases clipped from V and 4 bases from J, the junction kept 6 bases outside the gene matches. Germline assignment: CDR1 LGHDT and CDR2 YNNKEL (reference sequence). The CDR3 has 17 amino acids. In DNA, the CDR3 is TGTGCCAGCAGCCATCTTGCGGGACTAGCGGGAGGAGAGACCCAGTACTTC. It codes for CASSHLAGLAGGETQYF.

V gene TRBV28 combines with J gene TRBJ2-3; TRBD1 matches 11 bases. This CDR3 region has 15 residues. After removal of 4 bases from V and 6 bases from J, the junction contained 6 bases not matched to a gene. CDR1 and CDR2 (germline): MDHEN, SYDVKM. The CDR3 reads CASSSDRGPMDTQYF. CDR3 sequence (DNA): TGTGCCAGCAGTTCGGACAGGGGGCCTATGGATACGCAGTATTTT. Full variable domain (rest looked up from reference TRBV28 and TRBJ2-3): DVKVTQSSRYLVKRTGEKVFLECVQDMDHENMFWYRQDPGLGLRLIYFSYDVKMKEKGDIPEGYSVSREKKERFSLILESASTNQTSMYLCASSSDRGPMDTQYFGPGTRLTVL.

The chain recombines TRBV6-2 or TRBV6-3 with TRBJ2-5; D perhaps matches TRBD2 (7 bases). This CDR3 spans 17 amino acids. Trimming removed 4 bases at V and 2 bases at J, with 20 bases between. The germline CDR1 and CDR2 sequences are MNHEY and SVGEGT. The CDR3 loop reads CASSSWRGPTVQETQYF. The CDR3 bases are TGTGCCAGCAGTTCATGGCGGGGGCCCACCGTTCAAGAGACCCAGTACTTC.

In its sample, this clonotype was seen many times. This chain connects TRBV9 to TRBJ2-2, with D possibly TRBD2 on 6 matching bases. Germline CDR1 is SGDLS and CDR2 is YYNGEE. The CDR3 extends over 17 amino acids. Trimming left V 0 bases short and J 2 bases short, with 14 bases between. CDR3 in DNA: TGTGCCAGCAGCGTAGTCGGAGGGGACCTTAACACCGGGGAGCTGTTTTTT. Its translation: CASSVVGGDLNTGELFF.

There are many counts of this clonotype. The chain couples TRBV6-2 or TRBV6-3 to TRBJ2-1, with 12 bases fitting TRBD2. V gave up 0 bases and J gave up 1 base; unmatched junction bases: 13. CDR1 is MNHEY, CDR2 SVGEGT, per germline. CDR3 size: 21 residues. The CDR3 protein is CASSYSGTSGRLKQSYNEQFF. CDR3 in DNA: TGTGCCAGCAGTTACTCGGGGACTAGCGGGCGTCTAAAGCAGTCCTACAATGAGCAGTTCTTC.

This chain joins TRBV24-1 and TRBJ2-3, with TRBD2 matching over 7 bases. Trimming removed 4 bases from V and 2 bases from J; junction bases left unmatched: 2. The CDR3 runs 14 residues. CDR1 is KGHDR and CDR2 is SFDVKD in the germline V gene. Here the CDR3 reads CATSEERDTDTQYF. The CDR3 DNA reads TGTGCCACCAGTGAAGAGCGGGACACAGATACGCAGTATTTT.

This rearrangement joins TRBV14 to TRBJ2-1; the match to TRBD2 covers 8 bases. The trim removed 6 bases at V and 9 bases at J, leaving 19 bases unmatched. This CDR3 contains 17 residues. Germline V CDR1 and CDR2: SGHDN, FVKESK. This CDR3 reads CASSASFSSGAGGEQFF. The CDR3 DNA is TGTGCCAGCAGTGCATCGTTTAGTAGCGGGGCGGGAGGTGAGCAGTTCTTC.

This clonotype has more than one count but fewer than ten. V gene TRBV20-1 combines with J gene TRBJ1-2; 11 bases agree with TRBD1. The CDR3 contains 16 residues. Trimming at V came to 3 bases and at J to 8 bases, leaving 14 bases not matched to a gene. Per the germline V gene, CDR1 is DFQATT and CDR2 is SNEGSKA (reference sequence). CDR3 DNA sequence: TGCAGTGCTAGCTCCGGACAGGGGGCACTCGGTGGGGGCTACACCTTC. Translation gives CSASSGQGALGGGYTF.

V and J are TRBV12-3 or TRBV12-4 and TRBJ1-4; 10 bases fit TRBD1. Germline trimming cut 3 bases from V and 2 bases from J; bases unmatched to any gene: 3. The CDR3 runs to 16 residues. In nucleotides, the CDR3 is TGTGCCAGCAGTTTCCGGACAGGGGGGACTAATGAAAAACTGTTTTTT. It specifies CASSFRTGGTNEKLFF.

The chain combines TRBV15 with TRBJ2-2; no firm D call. The CDR3 contains 13 residues. Trimming removed 0 bases from V and 7 bases from J, with 6 bases in between. Germline V gene data show CDR1 as LNHNV and CDR2 as YYDKDF (reference sequence). The CDR3 bases are TGTGCCACCAGCAGAGATCTGGTCGGGGAGCTGTTTTTT. Translated, it gives CATSRDLVGELFF. The whole variable domain, remainder taken from reference TRBV15 and TRBJ2-2, is DAMVIQNPRYQVTQFGKPVTLSCSQTLNHNVMYWYQQKSSQAPKLLFHYYDKDFNNEADTPDNFQSRRPNTSFCFLDIRSPGLGDTAMYLCATSRDLVGELFFGEGSRLTVL.

The chain couples TRBV27 to TRBJ2-3, with a possible D match to TRBD2 (5 bases). Germline V lookup: CDR1 MNHEY, CDR2 SMNVEV (reference sequence). Trimming left V 5 bases short and J 3 bases short, with 12 bases between. This CDR3 contains 14 residues. The CDR3: CASSLQLGTDTQYF. The CDR3 DNA sequence: TGTGCCAGCAGTCTTCAACTAGGGACAGATACGCAGTATTTT.

V gene TRBV15 combines with J gene TRBJ2-4; possibly TRBD1 or TRBD2 for D (5 bases each). The CDR3 has 13 residues. The germline V gene encodes CDR1 LNHNV and CDR2 YYDKDF (reference sequence). V shed 5 bases and J shed 6 bases, with 11 bases lying between them. CDR3 loop: CATSLWDRNIQYF. The CDR3 region has the DNA TGTGCCACCAGCCTCTGGGACCGAAACATTCAGTACTTC.

The gene calls are TRBV5-1 and TRBJ2-5; D may be TRBD2 (6 bases). This CDR3 has 17 amino acids. Germline CDR1 is SGHRS and CDR2 is YFSETQ. V lost 4 bases to trimming and J lost 6 bases, with 25 bases between them. The CDR3 protein is CASSPANGTLASKTQYF. In nucleotides, the CDR3 is TGCGCCAGCAGCCCCGCAAACGGAACACTAGCTTCGAAGACCCAGTACTTC.

Ten or more counts support this clonotype. The gene calls are TRBV12-3 or TRBV12-4 and TRBJ2-3, with 8 positions matching TRBD1. The CDR3 length is 18 residues. Losses at the gene ends were 2 bases for V and 0 bases for J; bases not matched to a gene: 10. The CDR3 coding sequence is TGTGCCAGCAGTTTAAATCAGGGGGCTATCTTAAGCACAGATACGCAGTATTTT. Translation gives CASSLNQGAILSTDTQYF.

The chain combines TRBV18 with TRBJ1-1; D is undetermined. V was shortened by 3 bases and J by 5 bases, with 19 bases between the two germline ends. This CDR3 is built from 16 residues. Per the germline V gene, CDR1 is KGHSH and CDR2 is LQKENI. The DNA for the CDR3 is TGTGCCAGCTCACCGGTAGTGTGGGAAGGGAGGACTGAAGCTTTCTTT. Translating it yields CASSPVVWEGRTEAFF.

V usage is TRBV7-9 and J usage is TRBJ2-7, with D possibly TRBD2 on 6 matching bases. The V and J ends lost 5 bases and 7 bases respectively, with 15 bases between them. The germline gives CDR1 SEHNR, CDR2 FQNEAQ (reference sequence). The CDR3 is 13 residues long. CDR3 bases: TGTGCCAGCAGCCCCAGAGCCGGAGGGGAGCAGTACTTC. It yields the protein CASSPRAGGEQYF.

This clonotype was observed a handful of times. V is TRBV10-3 and J is TRBJ2-2; D is possibly TRBD2 (5 bases). This CDR3 is 13 amino acids long. Trimming shortened V by 11 bases and J by 6 bases, and 16 bases separated the two germline ends. Germline V gives CDR1 ENHRY, CDR2 SYGVKD. CDR3 residues: CAAQLGSAGELFF. DNA of the CDR3: TGTGCCGCCCAGCTGGGGAGCGCCGGGGAGCTGTTTTTT.

The rearrangement links TRBV20-1 to TRBJ2-1, with D perhaps TRBD1 or TRBD2 (5 bases each). From germline, CDR1 is DFQATT and CDR2 SNEGSKA (reference sequence). The CDR3 is 13 residues long. Trimming took 1 base from V and 5 from J, leaving 9 bases between them. CDR3 sequence: CSARAGTHNEQFF. Here the CDR3 DNA reads TGCAGTGCTAGAGCGGGGACCCACAATGAGCAGTTCTTC.

This clonotype appeared a few times. The chain recombines TRBV20-1 with TRBJ2-2, with TRBD2 matching 8 bases. V trimming: 1 base; J trimming: 5 bases; junction bases outside the gene matches: 6. Germline V gives CDR1 DFQATT, CDR2 SNEGSKA (reference sequence). This CDR3 comprises 15 residues. DNA of the CDR3: TGCAGTGCTAGAGTGGCGGGGGGATGGACCGGGGAGCTGTTTTTT. It codes for CSARVAGGWTGELFF.

This rearrangement joins TRBV7-9 to TRBJ2-7, with D possibly TRBD2 on 6 matching bases. Germline CDR1 is SEHNR and CDR2 is FQNEAQ (reference sequence). V lost 5 bases and J lost 1, with 9 bases in between. This CDR3 has 13 amino acids. CDR3 protein: CASSRLDSYEQYV. The CDR3 bases are TGTGCCAGCAGCCGACTAGATTCCTACGAGCAGTACGTC.

V and J are TRBV6-1 and TRBJ2-3, with a possible D match to TRBD2 (7 bases). The CDR3 sequence is 15 residues long. The V end was cut by 8 bases, the J end by 8 bases, with 23 bases between. The germline gives CDR1 MNHNS, CDR2 SASEGT. The CDR3 nucleotides are TGTGCCAGCGCGCTCGGGGCGGGGGCCCCGGGTACGCAGTATTTT. Amino acids: CASALGAGAPGTQYF.

This clonotype was counted a few times. This chain joins TRBV25-1 and TRBJ1-2; a possible D gene is TRBD1 (5 bases). Germline values: CDR1 MGHDK, CDR2 SYGVNS. Trimming pared 6 bases from V and 2 bases from J, leaving 16 bases between. The CDR3 has 15 amino acids. The CDR3, as DNA: TGTGCCAGCAGCACCCGGGGAGGGGCGAACTATGGCTACACCTTC. Protein product: CASSTRGGANYGYTF.

The J gene is TRBJ2-6, the V gene TRBV28; unclear D gene. V dropped 7 bases and J dropped 0 bases, with 10 bases sitting between them. The germline gives CDR1 MDHEN, CDR2 SYDVKM. The CDR3 runs to 15 residues. In nucleotides, the CDR3 is TGTGCCAGCATATCCCAGAGCTCTGGGGCCAACGTCCTGACTTTC. Encoded protein: CASISQSSGANVLTF. Supplemented by reference TRBV28 and TRBJ2-6, the full variable domain reads DVKVTQSSRYLVKRTGEKVFLECVQDMDHENMFWYRQDPGLGLRLIYFSYDVKMKEKGDIPEGYSVSREKKERFSLILESASTNQTSMYLCASISQSSGANVLTFGAGSRLTVL.

This clonotype was recorded a few times. The chain joins TRBV7-9 to TRBJ2-7, with D maybe TRBD1 (6 bases). The CDR3 is made up of 14 amino acids. Deletions cut 4 bases from V and 0 bases from J, with 10 bases between. Germline V gene lookup returns CDR1 SEHNR and CDR2 FQNEAQ (reference sequence). This chain's CDR3 is CASSSGQSSYEQYV. CDR3 nucleotides: TGTGCCAGCAGCTCGGGACAATCCTCCTACGAGCAGTACGTC.